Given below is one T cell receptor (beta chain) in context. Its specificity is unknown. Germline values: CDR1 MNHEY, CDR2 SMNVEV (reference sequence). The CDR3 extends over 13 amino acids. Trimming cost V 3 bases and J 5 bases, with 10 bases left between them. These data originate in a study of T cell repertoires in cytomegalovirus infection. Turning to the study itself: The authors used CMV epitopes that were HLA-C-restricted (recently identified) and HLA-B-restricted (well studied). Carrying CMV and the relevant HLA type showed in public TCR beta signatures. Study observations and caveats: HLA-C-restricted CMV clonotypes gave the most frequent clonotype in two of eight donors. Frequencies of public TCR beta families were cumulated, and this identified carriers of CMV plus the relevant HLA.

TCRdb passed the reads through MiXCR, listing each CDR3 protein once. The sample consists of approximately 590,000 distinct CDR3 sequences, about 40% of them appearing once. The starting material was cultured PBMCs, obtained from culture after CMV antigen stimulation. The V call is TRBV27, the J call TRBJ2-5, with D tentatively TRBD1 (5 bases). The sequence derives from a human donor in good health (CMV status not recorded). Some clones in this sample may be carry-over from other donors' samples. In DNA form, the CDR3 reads TGTGCCAGCAGTTTCGACAGTGGGGAGACCCAGTACTTC. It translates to CASSFDSGETQYF.